The 30 T cell receptor beta chains given below trace back to one sample, sequenced in a study of tumor-infiltrating lymphocytes in localized non-small cell lung cancer. Only in-frame clones appear in the TCRdb table, and some are missing; sequencing was by immunoSEQ multiplex PCR. The data show 3,600 or so clones, 58% seen once. The source material was uninvolved lung tissue not adjacent to the tumor. Receptors originate from a human donor with non-small cell lung cancer.

The sample holds a few counts of this clone. This chain uses TRBV28 with TRBJ2-2; D not resolved. Trimming took off 2 bases at V and 0 bases at J, with 4 bases between the two ends. The CDR3 totals 14 residues. The germline V gene encodes CDR1 MDHEN and CDR2 SYDVKM. The CDR3 DNA reads as TGTGCCAGCAGTTTAGGTGCGAACACCGGGGAGCTGTTTTTT. Translation gives CASSLGANTGELFF. Full variable domain (missing parts from reference TRBV28 and TRBJ2-2): DVKVTQSSRYLVKRTGEKVFLECVQDMDHENMFWYRQDPGLGLRLIYFSYDVKMKEKGDIPEGYSVSREKKERFSLILESASTNQTSMYLCASSLGANTGELFFGEGSRLTVL.

The chain couples TRBV27 to TRBJ1-2, with D uncertain. The CDR3 is 13 residues long. V was trimmed by 2 bases and J by 5 bases, leaving 9 bases between them. Germline lookup yields CDR1 MNHEY and CDR2 SMNVEV (reference sequence). The CDR3 DNA reads as TGTGCCAGCAGTTTAGGCCGGCTATATGGCTACACCTTC. It translates to CASSLGRLYGYTF.

Note on this clone: The same CDR3 can be traced to other DNA sequences in this sample. The V and J genes are TRBV9 and TRBJ2-7, with D uncertain. Trimming took off 0 bases at V and 0 bases at J, with 7 bases between the two ends. CDR1 and CDR2 (germline): SGDLS, YYNGEE. CDR3 length: 14 residues. CDR3: CASSVDVNSYEQYF. DNA of the CDR3: TGTGCCAGCAGCGTAGATGTAAACTCCTACGAGCAGTACTTC.

This clone qualifies as medium-sized. The J gene is TRBJ1-4, the V gene TRBV7-2, with D perhaps matching TRBD1 (5 bases). Looked up from germline, CDR1 is SGHTA and CDR2 is FQGNSA. Trimming stripped 5 bases from V and 6 bases from J, with 13 bases between. The CDR3 spans 14 residues. CDR3 loop: CASSPPGTDEKLFF. The CDR3 coding sequence is TGTGCCAGCAGCCCCCCCGGGACGGATGAAAAACTGTTTTTT.

This clone was observed a handful of times. Here the CDR3 reads CASSWTANYGYTF. The CDR3 nucleotides read TGTGCCAGTAGTTGGACAGCCAACTATGGCTACACCTTC. The chain couples TRBV19 to TRBJ1-2; weak D call: TRBD1 (6 bases). CDR3 length: 13 residues. V dropped 5 bases and J dropped 2 bases, with 9 bases sitting between them. Germline V gives CDR1 LNHDA, CDR2 SQIVND (reference sequence).

The chain links TRBV6-5 to TRBJ1-2; TRBD1 agrees at 8 bases. Germline V gene lookup returns CDR1 MNHEY and CDR2 SVGAGI. V gave up 6 bases and J gave up 4 bases; unmatched junction bases: 10. CDR3 length: 15 amino acids. The DNA of the CDR3 is TGTGCCAGCAGCAGCGACAGGGGCCTGGGCTATGGCTACACCTTC. Protein product: CASSSDRGLGYGYTF.

V gene TRBV19 combines with J gene TRBJ2-2; 7 bases are shared with TRBD1. CDR1 is LNHDA and CDR2 is SQIVND in the germline V gene (reference sequence). With 4 bases clipped from V and 4 bases from J, the junction kept 3 bases outside the gene matches. There are 14 residues in the CDR3. The CDR3 here is CASSTYRGTGELFF. In DNA, the CDR3 is TGTGCCAGTAGTACCTACAGGGGCACCGGGGAGCTGTTTTTT.

The chain carries TRBV4-2 and TRBJ2-2; D gene unclear. This CDR3 spans 15 amino acids. V was clipped by 0 bases and J by 5 bases, with 10 bases between them. The germline CDR1 and CDR2 sequences are LGHNA and YNFKEQ. CDR3 sequence reads: CASSQEVRNTGELFF. DNA of the CDR3: TGTGCCAGCAGCCAAGAGGTACGAAATACCGGGGAGCTGTTTTTT.

This clone has just one count. The chain recombines TRBV6-6 with TRBJ2-7; the match to TRBD2 covers 12 bases. Germline CDR1 reads MNHNY; CDR2 reads SVGAGI (reference sequence). V dropped 5 bases and J dropped 7; count of bases not matched to a gene: 12. CDR3 length equals 16 residues. CDR3 nucleotides: TGTGCCAGCAGTACGCGGACTAGCGGGACTATCCGAGAGCAGTACTTC. Residues: CASSTRTSGTIREQYF.

The rearrangement uses TRBV7-9 and TRBJ1-4; D is undetermined. Trimming removed 3 bases from V and 3 bases from J, with 11 bases in between. The CDR3 has 15 amino acids. CDR1 and CDR2 from the germline V gene are SEHNR and FQNEAQ (reference sequence). The CDR3 loop reads CASSFDGSSNEKLFF. In DNA form, the CDR3 reads TGTGCCAGCAGCTTCGACGGCTCCTCTAATGAAAAACTGTTTTTT. Using reference TRBV7-9 and TRBJ1-4 for the parts outside the CDR3, the full variable domain is DTGVSQNPRHKITKRGQNVTFRCDPISEHNRLYWYRQTLGQGPEFLTYFQNEAQLEKSRLLSDRFSAERPKGSFSTLEIQRTEQGDSAMYLCASSFDGSSNEKLFFGSGTQLSVL.

The J gene is TRBJ2-7, the V gene TRBV4-2; 13 nucleotides agree with TRBD2. The CDR3 spans 16 residues. Germline lookup yields CDR1 LGHNA and CDR2 YNFKEQ. The J segment lost 5 bases and the V segment lost 4 bases, leaving 8 bases of the junction unmatched. The DNA of the CDR3 is TGTGCCAGCAGCCGAGGGACTAGCGGGGCCGACCACGAGCAGTACTTC. It specifies CASSRGTSGADHEQYF.

The rearrangement uses TRBV5-5 and TRBJ2-7; D is ambiguous. V was cut by 2 bases and J by 1 base, with 7 bases left in between. CDR3 length: 13 residues. Per germline, CDR1 SGHKS and CDR2 YYEKEE (reference sequence). CDR3: CASSLQISYEQYF. In DNA form, the CDR3 reads TGTGCCAGCAGCTTACAAATTTCCTACGAGCAGTACTTC.

This rearrangement joins TRBV2 to TRBJ1-6; 12 bases align to TRBD1. This CDR3 is built from 16 residues. The trim removed 2 bases at V and 7 bases at J, leaving 3 bases unmatched. Germline lookup yields CDR1 SNHLY and CDR2 FYNNEI. The CDR3 loop is CASSEWGTGGNSPLHF. CDR3 DNA sequence: TGTGCCAGCAGTGAATGGGGGACAGGGGGCAATTCACCCCTCCACTTT.

This clone is large in the sample. The chain couples TRBV6-5 to TRBJ2-5; 11 bases line up with TRBD1. CDR1 and CDR2 from the germline V gene are MNHEY and SVGAGI. With 4 bases clipped from V and 1 base from J, the junction kept 2 bases outside the gene matches. This CDR3 comprises 15 residues. The CDR3 region is CASSLGTGGQETQYF. The CDR3 coding sequence is TGTGCCAGCAGTTTGGGGACAGGGGGCCAAGAGACCCAGTACTTC.

This clone is medium-sized within its sample. The V gene is TRBV6-5, the J gene TRBJ2-1, with 9 bases lining up with TRBD2. Germline trimming cut 2 bases from V and 5 bases from J; bases unmatched to any gene: 4. The CDR3 extends over 15 amino acids. Germline CDR1 MNHEY, CDR2 SVGAGI. The CDR3 nucleotides are TGTGCCAGCAGTTACGGGCGGGAGGGGCACAATGAGCAGTTCTTC. This encodes CASSYGREGHNEQFF.

The chain carries TRBV27 and TRBJ2-5, with D perhaps matching TRBD1 or TRBD2 (5 bases each). V was cut by 4 bases and J by 3 bases, with 15 bases left in between. The CDR3 spans 15 residues. Germline V gene data show CDR1 as MNHEY and CDR2 as SMNVEV (reference sequence). In nucleotides, the CDR3 is TGTGCCAGCAGTTCCCAGGTCGTGGGGGAAGAGACCCAGTACTTC. Translated: CASSSQVVGEETQYF.

This clone was counted only a few times. J is TRBJ2-7 and V is TRBV9; 8 bases map to TRBD2. Germline-derived CDR1 and CDR2 are SGDLS and YYNGEE. The CDR3 has 14 amino acids. J lost 6 bases, V lost 0 bases, and 5 bases had no gene match. In DNA, the CDR3 is TGTGCCAGCAGCGTAGGGGAGGGGACTAGCGAGCAGTACTTC. It yields the protein CASSVGEGTSEQYF.

This clone showed up just a few times. This chain connects TRBV28 to TRBJ2-6; no reliable D call. V lost 6 bases, J lost 0 bases, and 9 bases lay in between. Germline assignment: CDR1 MDHEN and CDR2 SYDVKM. This CDR3 is 15 amino acids long. The CDR3 sequence: CASRLGDSGANVLTF. In DNA, the CDR3 is TGTGCCAGCAGGCTAGGAGACTCTGGGGCCAACGTCCTGACTTTC.

The gene calls are TRBV27 and TRBJ2-6; 7 bases map to TRBD1. Germline CDR1 reads MNHEY; CDR2 reads SMNVEV (reference sequence). This CDR3 comprises 17 residues. The J segment lost 0 bases and the V segment lost 4 bases, leaving 6 bases of the junction unmatched. The CDR3 loop is CASSSGQFSSGANVLTF. In nucleotides, the CDR3 is TGTGCCAGCAGTTCGGGACAGTTTAGCTCTGGGGCCAACGTCCTGACTTTC.

The gene calls are TRBV4-2 and TRBJ1-5, with 8 bases lining up with TRBD1. CDR3 length equals 15 residues. J gave up 4 bases and V 0 bases, and 2 bases lay outside the gene matches. The germline V gene encodes CDR1 LGHNA and CDR2 YNFKEQ. The CDR3 DNA follows: TGTGCCAGCAGCCAAGATAGGACAGGGAATCAGCCCCAGCATTTT. Translation gives CASSQDRTGNQPQHF.

The V call is TRBV9, the J call TRBJ2-1, with 10 positions matching TRBD2. The CDR3 covers 15 residues. Germline CDR1 is SGDLS and CDR2 is YYNGEE. With V trimmed by 0 bases and J by 6 bases, 3 bases remained unmatched. The CDR3 DNA reads as TGTGCCAGCAGCGTAGGGAGCGGGGGGGCCAATGAGCAGTTCTTC. Amino acids: CASSVGSGGANEQFF. The full variable domain, rest sourced from reference TRBV9 and TRBJ2-1, is DSGVTQTPKHLITATGQRVTLRCSPRSGDLSVYWYQQSLDQGLQFLIQYYNGEERAKGNILERFSAQQFPDLHSELNLSSLELGDSALYFCASSVGSGGANEQFFGPGTRLTVL.

This clone counts as medium-sized (0.01 to 0.1%). V and J are TRBV9 and TRBJ2-3; D gene ambiguous. CDR1 is SGDLS, CDR2 YYNGEE, per germline. This CDR3 is 15 amino acids long. Trimming pared 1 base from V and 0 bases from J, leaving 9 bases between. The CDR3: CASSVRGYSTDTQYF. In DNA form, the CDR3 reads TGTGCCAGCAGCGTACGCGGATATAGCACAGATACGCAGTATTTT.

The chain has TRBV7-3 and TRBJ2-3; TRBD2 agrees at 9 bases. CDR1 SGHTA and CDR2 FQGTGA come from the germline V gene. With V trimmed by 4 bases and J by 0 bases, 5 bases remained unmatched. The CDR3 length is 16 residues. CDR3 in amino acids: CASSSRGGHSTDTQYF. The DNA of the CDR3 is TGTGCCAGCAGCTCGCGGGGGGGCCATAGCACAGATACGCAGTATTTT.

The rearrangement uses TRBV6-1 and TRBJ2-5; 8 bases are shared with TRBD1. This CDR3 contains 13 residues. CDR1 and CDR2 from the germline V gene are MNHNS and SASEGT. The V segment lost 3 bases and the J segment 6 bases; nucleotides outside the gene matches: 3. The CDR3: CASSDQGAKTQYF. The CDR3 region has the DNA TGTGCCAGCAGTGACCAGGGGGCGAAGACCCAGTACTTC.

The chain employs TRBV6-5 and TRBJ2-7; no reliable D call. V was shortened by 5 bases and J by 3 bases, with 11 bases between the two germline ends. The germline gives CDR1 MNHEY, CDR2 SVGAGI. CDR3 length: 13 amino acids. This chain's CDR3 is CASSLSDGYEQYF. The CDR3 bases are TGTGCCAGCAGTCTCTCGGACGGCTACGAGCAGTACTTC.

V is TRBV29-1 and J is TRBJ2-5; 8 positions agree with TRBD1. CDR1 and CDR2 from the germline V gene are SQVTM and ANQGSEA. J lost 2 bases, V lost 7 bases, and 9 bases had no gene match. The CDR3 is 14 residues long. In nucleotides, the CDR3 is TGCAGCGCCCCCGAAGGACAGGGTCAAGAGACCCAGTACTTC. The encoded protein is CSAPEGQGQETQYF.

This clone showed up just a few times. The gene calls are TRBV7-3 and TRBJ1-2; TRBD1 matches 8 bases. CDR1 SGHTA and CDR2 FQGTGA come from the germline V gene. Unmatched junction bases numbered 11, after V lost 2 bases and J lost 0 bases. CDR3 size: 18 residues. DNA for the CDR3: TGTGCCAGCAGCTTAGGGGGGACAGGAAATGTCGCTAACTATGGCTACACCTTC. Translation: CASSLGGTGNVANYGYTF.

This clone was counted between two and nine times. The CDR3 nucleotides are TGTGCCAGCAGTCCGACCCAGGGAGGTGAAAAACTGTTTTTT. Residues: CASSPTQGGEKLFF. This chain joins TRBV6-5 and TRBJ1-4; D possibly corresponds to TRBD1 (5 bases). Trimming shortened V by 5 bases and J by 7 bases, and 14 bases separated the two germline ends. The CDR3 covers 14 residues. Germline V gene lookup returns CDR1 MNHEY and CDR2 SVGAGI.

This chain connects TRBV20-1 to TRBJ1-4, with no clear D. The CDR3 is 11 residues long. V lost 4 bases, J lost 7 bases, and 7 bases lay in between. The V gene's germline CDR1 is DFQATT and CDR2 SNEGSKA (reference sequence). The CDR3 sequence: CSAKTSEKLFF. The CDR3, as DNA: TGCAGTGCTAAGACAAGTGAAAAACTGTTTTTT.

This clone was picked up a small number of times. The chain combines TRBV28 with TRBJ2-7, with TRBD1 matching over 7 bases. Looked up from germline, CDR1 is MDHEN and CDR2 is SYDVKM. V lost 6 bases, J lost 4 bases, and 6 bases stayed unmatched. The CDR3 covers 13 residues. This CDR3 reads CASRGTDRYEQYF. DNA for the CDR3: TGTGCCAGCAGGGGGACAGACCGTTACGAGCAGTACTTC.